Below are 26 T cell receptor beta chains sequenced from a single sample in a study of blood T cell repertoires in COVID-19 (dated by TCRdb to 2019 to 2021). Receptor amplification or capture employed the immunoSEQ multiplex PCR assay. Imported from immuneACCESS, the table was reduced by TCRdb to in-frame sequences with V and J called. These copies leave out some clones; in studies compared against another copy, an unresolved V gene accounts for under half, and the cause of the remainder is not known. The sample table lists more than 250,000 clones, about 90% of them with a count of one. The ten largest clones capture 4.5% to 7% of the sample. The sequencing sample was made of PBMCs or T cells enriched from blood (not recorded which). These receptors all come from a woman in her twenties or thirties who had recovered from COVID-19.

This clone has a handful of counts. V usage is TRBV25-1 and J usage is TRBJ2-1; 7 nucleotides match TRBD1. This CDR3 has 12 residues. With V trimmed by 4 bases and J by 9 bases, 3 bases remained unmatched. Germline CDR1 MGHDK, CDR2 SYGVNS. The CDR3 loop is CASSGGGVEQFF. The CDR3 DNA reads TGTGCCAGCAGTGGAGGGGGCGTTGAGCAGTTCTTC.

Here the CDR3 DNA reads TGCAGTGCCACACATCAGCCCCAGCATTTT. Translating gives CSATHQPQHF. This sequence joins TRBV20-1 and TRBJ1-5; D uncertain. Germline V gives CDR1 DFQATT, CDR2 SNEGSKA (reference sequence). The CDR3 consists of 10 residues. The germline V and J ends were trimmed by 6 bases and 5 bases, with 5 bases remaining between them.

CDR3 nucleotides: TGTGCCAGCAGTTTACAGGGGGATGGAAACACCATATATTTT. It is translated as CASSLQGDGNTIYF. This chain uses TRBV7-9 with TRBJ1-3; 8 nucleotides align to TRBD1. J gave up 3 bases and V 6 bases, and 4 bases lay outside the gene matches. Germline CDR1 SEHNR, CDR2 FQNEAQ (reference sequence). This CDR3 has 14 amino acids. Full variable domain (remainder filled in from reference TRBV7-9 and TRBJ1-3): DTGVSQNPRHKITKRGQNVTFRCDPISEHNRLYWYRQTLGQGPEFLTYFQNEAQLEKSRLLSDRFSAERPKGSFSTLEIQRTEQGDSAMYLCASSLQGDGNTIYFGEGSWLTVV.

This chain joins TRBV4-3 and TRBJ2-1; the match to TRBD2 covers 10 bases. This CDR3 region has 16 residues. Germline V CDR1 and CDR2: LGHNA, YSLEER. V trimming: 3 bases; J trimming: 5 bases; junction bases outside the gene matches: 7. The CDR3 spells CASSQERGGRDNEQFF. The CDR3 DNA sequence: TGCGCCAGCAGCCAGGAGCGGGGGGGCCGAGACAATGAGCAGTTCTTC.

The rearrangement uses TRBV19 and TRBJ1-4, with TRBD1 matching over 11 bases. Trimming at V came to 0 bases and at J to 5 bases, leaving 8 bases not matched to a gene. Germline V CDR1 and CDR2: LNHDA, SQIVND (reference sequence). The CDR3 has 18 amino acids. CDR3 DNA: TGTGCCAGTAGTATAGATCTGGGGACAGGGGGATTCAATGAAAAACTGTTTTTT. Translated, it gives CASSIDLGTGGFNEKLFF.

The genes are TRBV30 and TRBJ2-7, with TRBD1 matching over 8 bases. CDR1 and CDR2 (germline): GTSNPN, SVGIG (reference sequence). The CDR3 extends over 17 amino acids. With V trimmed by 1 base and J by 2 bases, 13 bases remained unmatched. In DNA form, the CDR3 reads TGTGCCTGGAGTGCGGCCCGGACAGGGCGACTTACCTACGAGCAGTACTTC. Translated, it gives CAWSAARTGRLTYEQYF.

This clone was counted only a few times. The chain links TRBV6-5 to TRBJ1-1, with D possibly matching TRBD1 (6 bases). Per the germline V gene, CDR1 is MNHEY and CDR2 is SVGAGI. The CDR3 totals 13 residues. The germline V and J ends were trimmed by 7 bases and 0 bases, with 9 bases remaining between them. The CDR3 is CASIQGMNTEAFF. CDR3 bases: TGTGCCAGCATCCAGGGGATGAACACTGAAGCTTTCTTT.

The chain uses TRBV7-8 and TRBJ1-2, with D possibly TRBD1 on 5 matching bases. V dropped 7 bases and J dropped 8 bases, with 23 bases sitting between them. This CDR3 has 15 residues. CDR1 and CDR2 from the germline V gene are SGHVS and FQNEAQ. In DNA form, the CDR3 reads TGTGCCAGCAACCCCCCCCGTTGGCAGGGAAGCGGCTACACCTTC. Translating gives CASNPPRWQGSGYTF. The complete variable domain, with remaining parts taken from reference TRBV7-8 and TRBJ1-2, reads GAGVSQSPRYKVAKRGQDVALRCDPISGHVSLFWYQQALGQGPEFLTYFQNEAQLDKSGLPSDRFFAERPEGSVSTLKIQRTQQEDSAVYLCASNPPRWQGSGYTFGSGTRLTVV.

This clone was detected once. The rearrangement joins TRBV25-1 to TRBJ1-6; D gene ambiguous. Trimming pared 3 bases from V and 4 bases from J, leaving 13 bases between. CDR3 length: 16 amino acids. Germline CDR1 and CDR2: MGHDK and SYGVNS. CDR3 bases: TGTGCCAGCAGTGACCCTAGAGGGTTATATAATTCACCCCTCCACTTT. Residues: CASSDPRGLYNSPLHF.

The sample holds one count of this clone. V gene TRBV7-2 combines with J gene TRBJ2-4, with 8 bases identical to TRBD1. The J segment lost 1 base and the V segment lost 5 bases, leaving 7 bases of the junction unmatched. CDR3 size: 16 residues. Germline loops: CDR1 SGHTA, CDR2 FQGNSA. DNA for the CDR3: TGTGCCAGCAGCCCAGGACAGGGTCGGGCCAAAAACATTCAGTACTTC. It codes for CASSPGQGRAKNIQYF.

The gene calls are TRBV6-5 and TRBJ1-1, with D possibly being TRBD1 (5 bases). Germline V CDR1 and CDR2: MNHEY, SVGAGI. Trimming left V 4 bases short and J 6 bases short, with 15 bases between. CDR3 size: 14 residues. CDR3 amino acids: CASSSSQVVPEAFF. The CDR3 DNA follows: TGTGCCAGCAGTTCCTCACAGGTGGTCCCTGAAGCTTTCTTT.

J is TRBJ2-5 and V is TRBV3-1 (or the pseudogene TRBV3-2); 12 nucleotides match TRBD2. There are 17 residues in the CDR3. The J segment lost 7 bases and the V segment lost 0 bases, leaving 9 bases of the junction unmatched. Germline V gene data show CDR1 as LGHDT and CDR2 as YNNKEL (reference sequence). CDR3 protein: CASSQDWFLAGGPTQYF. CDR3 nucleotide sequence: TGTGCCAGCAGCCAAGATTGGTTCCTAGCGGGAGGGCCGACCCAGTACTTC.

The chain carries TRBV7-8 and TRBJ1-5; no clear D. The V end lost 5 bases, the J end lost 9 bases, and 17 bases lay between the germline ends. CDR3 length: 14 residues. Germline CDR1 SGHVS, CDR2 FQNEAQ. The chain's CDR3 is CASSPNTKAGPQHF. The CDR3 nucleotides read TGTGCCAGCAGCCCAAATACGAAAGCGGGGCCCCAGCATTTT.

This clone was found once. The chain recombines TRBV23-1 with TRBJ1-1; maybe TRBD1 (6 bases). TRBV23-1 is an open reading frame whose function is uncertain. Trimming took 10 bases from V and 1 from J, leaving 10 bases between them. CDR3 length: 12 amino acids. CDR3 nucleotide sequence: TGCGCCATCATGACAGGGAACACTGAAGCTTTCTTT. Amino acids: CAIMTGNTEAFF.

The rearrangement joins TRBV7-2 to TRBJ1-1; D not resolved. The CDR3 is made up of 11 amino acids. V was cut by 3 bases and J by 5 bases, with 4 bases left in between. Germline V gives CDR1 SGHTA, CDR2 FQGNSA. Here the CDR3 reads CASSFFTEAFF. The CDR3 DNA follows: TGTGCCAGCAGCTTCTTTACTGAAGCTTTCTTT.

The rearrangement links TRBV15 to TRBJ1-6; possibly TRBD1 for D (5 bases). Per germline, CDR1 LNHNV and CDR2 YYDKDF (reference sequence). This CDR3 comprises 14 residues. The V end was cut by 0 bases, the J end by 11 bases, with 11 bases between. CDR3 DNA: TGTGCCACCAGCAGAGAGGGGGGGGGTGCACCCCTCCACTTT. Amino acids: CATSREGGGAPLHF.

V is TRBV30 and J is TRBJ2-3; D may be TRBD2 (5 bases). Trimming stripped 0 bases from V and 6 bases from J, with 7 bases between. CDR1 and CDR2 (germline): GTSNPN, SVGIG (reference sequence). The CDR3 runs to 12 residues. CDR3 sequence: CAWSVGVDTQYF. CDR3 coding DNA: TGTGCCTGGAGTGTCGGGGTTGATACGCAGTATTTT.

The chain has TRBV7-9 and TRBJ1-3; D is uncertain. Germline-derived CDR1 and CDR2 are SEHNR and FQNEAQ (reference sequence). The CDR3 has 14 amino acids. Trimming removed 6 bases at V and 0 bases at J, with 9 bases between. CDR3 DNA sequence: TGTGCCAGCAGGCGGGGAAGCTCTGGAAACACCATATATTTT. This translates into CASRRGSSGNTIYF.

The chain uses TRBV4-1 and TRBJ2-4, with D perhaps TRBD1 (5 bases). This CDR3 contains 15 residues. Germline assignment: CDR1 MGHRA and CDR2 YSYEKL. The V end lost 2 bases, the J end lost 0 bases, and 8 bases lay between the germline ends. This CDR3 reads CASSQSTAAKNIQYF. As DNA, the CDR3 is TGCGCCAGCAGCCAATCGACAGCAGCCAAAAACATTCAGTACTTC.

The V call is TRBV5-4, the J call TRBJ1-2; D may be TRBD1 (6 bases). Germline CDR1 SGHNT, CDR2 YYREEE (reference sequence). The CDR3 has 15 residues. Trimming shortened V by 6 bases and J by 1 base, and 16 bases separated the two germline ends. In DNA form, the CDR3 reads TGTGCCAGCATCGATCAGGGGAATTATAACTATGGCTACACCTTC. Amino acid sequence: CASIDQGNYNYGYTF.

This clone was found once. The V call is TRBV4-1, the J call TRBJ1-4; D possibly corresponds to TRBD1 (6 bases). From germline, CDR1 is MGHRA and CDR2 YSYEKL. V lost 7 bases and J 8 bases, leaving 17 bases between the germline ends. CDR3 length equals 14 residues. In DNA form, the CDR3 reads TGCGCCAGCACCCTAGCCAGGGGAGACGAAAAACTGTTTTTT. This codes for CASTLARGDEKLFF.

The genes are TRBV5-5 and TRBJ2-7; unclear D gene. CDR3 length: 15 amino acids. From germline, CDR1 is SGHKS and CDR2 YYEKEE (reference sequence). V shed 4 bases and J shed 3 bases, with 17 bases lying between them. CDR3 protein: CASSLDSTWIYEQYF. In DNA form, the CDR3 reads TGTGCCAGCAGCCTCGACTCGACCTGGATCTACGAGCAGTACTTC. Full variable domain (missing parts from reference TRBV5-5 and TRBJ2-7): DAGVTQSPTHLIKTRGQQVTLRCSPISGHKSVSWYQQVLGQGPQFIFQYYEKEERGRGNFPDRFSARQFPNYSSELNVNALLLGDSALYLCASSLDSTWIYEQYFGPGTRLTVT.

The chain couples TRBV5-1 to TRBJ1-4, with 10 positions matching TRBD1. CDR3 length: 15 amino acids. The germline CDR1 and CDR2 sequences are SGHRS and YFSETQ. V shed 3 bases and J 8 bases; nucleotides not matched to a gene: 7. The CDR3 loop is CASSSGDRGNEKLFF. CDR3 coding DNA: TGCGCCAGCAGCTCCGGGGACAGGGGCAACGAAAAACTGTTTTTT.

The V and J genes are TRBV6-1 and TRBJ1-1; 12 bases align to TRBD1. Germline loops: CDR1 MNHNS, CDR2 SASEGT. The ends lost 2 bases at V and 11 bases at J; junction bases unmatched: 15. The CDR3 contains 17 residues. CDR3 bases: TGTGCCAGCAGTGAACTCTTGGGGACAGGGGGCCGGCACGGCGCTTTCTTT. The encoded protein is CASSELLGTGGRHGAFF.

The V gene is TRBV7-8, the J gene TRBJ2-7; 10 positions match TRBD2. The CDR3 sequence is 14 residues long. After removal of 10 bases from V and 6 bases from J, the junction contained 12 bases not matched to a gene. Germline V gives CDR1 SGHVS, CDR2 FQNEAQ. DNA of the CDR3: TGTGCCACCGAGAGGCTAGCGGGGGACTTCGAGCAGTACTTC. Translating gives CATERLAGDFEQYF.

This chain joins TRBV18 and TRBJ1-3; D unclear. Trimming pared 6 bases from V and 2 bases from J, leaving 14 bases between. The CDR3 has 15 residues. Germline lookup yields CDR1 KGHSH and CDR2 LQKENI. CDR3 region: CASSPDRRAGNTIYF. CDR3 nucleotide sequence: TGTGCCAGCTCCCCCGACCGGAGAGCTGGAAACACCATATATTTT.